This is a list of T cell receptor beta chains from one sample in a study of T cell responses to AZD1222 COVID-19 vaccine. Assay: immunoSEQ multiplex PCR; the TCRdb copy retains only in-frame clones and omits some. This table holds tens of thousands of clones, around 89% found once. The specimen was peripheral blood, collected on day 0 of AZD1222 vaccination. All receptors come from an adult in good health. CDR3s include the opening cysteine and the closing phenylalanine or tryptophan. The D gene is left open where the match is weak. Some rows have no size entry. The others give once, few or many, or a class for an expanded clone.

CDR3aa	CDR3nt	v_gene	j_gene	d_gene	abundance
CASSRGTSGSYEQYF	TGTGCCAGCAGCAGAGGGACTAGCGGTTCCTACGAGCAGTACTTC	TRBV7-8	TRBJ2-7	TRBD2	.
CASSRRYTEAFF	TGTGCCAGCAGCAGGAGGTACACTGAAGCTTTCTTT	TRBV28	TRBJ1-1	.	.
CASSFPRGVAEAFF	TGTGCCAGCAGCTTTCCCAGGGGGGTCGCTGAAGCTTTCTTT	TRBV5-6	TRBJ1-1	TRBD1	once
CASSQEDRQAGGYTF	TGTGCCAGCAGCCAAGAGGACAGGCAGGCGGGTGGCTACACCTTC	TRBV3-1/TRBV3-2	TRBJ1-2	TRBD1	.
CASEPTNFNEKLFF	TGTGCCAGCGAACCCACAAACTTTAATGAAAAACTGTTTTTT	TRBV28	TRBJ1-4	.	.
CASSLGGYGYTF	TGTGCCAGCAGTTTAGGAGGGTATGGCTACACCTTC	TRBV28	TRBJ1-2	.	.
CASLEVQGRNTEAFF	TGTGCCAGCCTCGAAGTGCAGGGGCGGAACACTGAAGCTTTCTTT	TRBV6-5	TRBJ1-1	.	.
CASSQDKGPKMTRSEAFF	TGCGCCAGCAGCCAAGATAAGGGACCGAAGATGACGCGGTCTGAAGCTTTCTTT	TRBV4-1	TRBJ1-1	.	.
CASSVTGETQYF	TGTGCCAGCAGCGTAACGGGGGAGACCCAGTACTTC	TRBV9	TRBJ2-5	.	.
CSVTGTASYEQYF	TGCAGCGTCACCGGGACAGCGTCCTACGAGCAGTACTTC	TRBV29-1	TRBJ2-7	TRBD1	.
CASSLTASSLGSAYNEQFF	TGTGCCAGCAGCTTAACAGCTTCATCGCTGGGTAGCGCCTACAATGAGCAGTTCTTC	TRBV7-3	TRBJ2-1	.	.
CASSLMQGAYEQYF	TGTGCCAGCAGTTTAATGCAGGGGGCGTACGAGCAGTACTTC	TRBV28	TRBJ2-7	TRBD1	once
CASSFPTSGGVLEQFF	TGTGCCAGCAGTTTTCCGACTAGCGGGGGGGTCTTGGAGCAGTTCTTC	TRBV6-5	TRBJ2-1	TRBD2	.
CASSYSGTPSYEQYF	TGTGCCAGCAGTTACTCCGGGACTCCCTCCTACGAGCAGTACTTC	TRBV6-2/TRBV6-3	TRBJ2-7	.	.
CAWSVLAAGELFF	TGTGCCTGGAGTGTACTAGCAGCTGGGGAGCTGTTTTTT	TRBV30	TRBJ2-2	.	.
CSASSGPLGEQYF	TGCAGTGCTAGTTCGGGGCCTTTGGGAGAGCAGTACTTC	TRBV20-1	TRBJ2-7	.	.
CAISESTTRDGYTF	TGTGCCATCAGTGAGTCCACGACGAGGGATGGCTACACCTTC	TRBV10-3	TRBJ1-2	.	.
CASRAGSSYNSPLHF	TGTGCCAGCCGAGCAGGCAGCTCCTATAATTCACCCCTCCACTTT	TRBV6-5	TRBJ1-6	.	.
CASSQDWAGTIAYEQYF	TGCGCCAGCAGCCAAGATTGGGCCGGGACTATTGCCTACGAGCAGTACTTC	TRBV4-1	TRBJ2-7	TRBD2	.
CASSQSGDRGKETQYF	TGCGCCAGCAGCCAGTCCGGGGACAGGGGAAAAGAGACCCAGTACTTC	TRBV5-1	TRBJ2-5	TRBD1	.
CAISEGQGANEKLFF	TGTGCCATCAGTGAGGGACAGGGCGCCAATGAAAAACTGTTTTTT	TRBV10-3	TRBJ1-4	TRBD1	.
CATSRVSQETQYF	TGTGCCACCAGCAGAGTATCCCAAGAGACCCAGTACTTC	TRBV15	TRBJ2-5	.	.
CASSGGRGSSMYGYTF	TGTGCCAGCAGTGGGGGCAGGGGGTCTTCTATGTATGGCTACACCTTC	TRBV2	TRBJ1-2	TRBD1	.
CASSPGAGNTEAFF	TGCGCCAGCAGCCCCGGCGCAGGGAACACTGAAGCTTTCTTT	TRBV5-1	TRBJ1-1	.	.
CASSDGGETQYF	TGCGCCAGCAGTGACGGGGGAGAGACCCAGTACTTC	TRBV10-1	TRBJ2-5	.	once
CASSITGPVSEQYF	TGCGCCAGCAGTATAACAGGACCCGTCTCCGAGCAGTACTTC	TRBV10-2	TRBJ2-7	.	.
CASSLRDRGSGELFF	TGTGCCAGCAGCTTACGGGACAGGGGGTCCGGGGAGCTGTTTTTT	TRBV7-9	TRBJ2-2	TRBD1	.
CASSLQTSGDYEQYF	TGTGCCAGCAGCCTCCAGACTAGCGGGGACTACGAGCAGTACTTC	TRBV7-9	TRBJ2-7	TRBD2	once
CASSHDIDSGETQYF	TGTGCCAGCAGCCACGACATAGATTCGGGGGAGACCCAGTACTTC	TRBV3-1/TRBV3-2	TRBJ2-5	.	.
CASSSHQQGAQEKLFF	TGCGCCAGCAGCTCCCATCAACAGGGGGCTCAGGAAAAACTGTTTTTT	TRBV5-1	TRBJ1-4	TRBD1	.
CAWSGRSYGYTF	TGTGCCTGGAGTGGGCGATCCTATGGCTACACCTTC	TRBV30	TRBJ1-2	.	.
CATWHGARAGAYEQYF	TGTGCCACCTGGCATGGTGCGAGGGCTGGGGCCTACGAGCAGTACTTC	TRBV10-3	TRBJ2-7	.	.
CASSLGQGPYEQYF	TGCGCCAGCAGCTTGGGACAGGGTCCGTACGAGCAGTACTTC	TRBV5-1	TRBJ2-7	TRBD1	.
CASSTGEVEAFF	TGTGCCAGCAGCACGGGAGAGGTTGAAGCTTTCTTT	TRBV28	TRBJ1-1	.	.
CASSLSLASGSLYNEQFF	TGTGCCAGCAGCTTATCTCTGGCTAGCGGATCATTGTACAATGAGCAGTTCTTC	TRBV11-2	TRBJ2-1	TRBD2	.
CATSIAGVVEQYF	TGTGCCACCTCCATCGCCGGGGTGGTCGAGCAGTACTTC	TRBV6-5	TRBJ2-7	.	.
CAWGSSYEQYF	TGTGCCTGGGGAAGCTCCTACGAGCAGTACTTC	TRBV30	TRBJ2-7	.	.
CASSVIGTSASNTGELFF	TGTGCCAGCAGCGTTATTGGGACTAGCGCCTCGAACACCGGGGAGCTGTTTTTT	TRBV9	TRBJ2-2	TRBD2	once
CASSPGGTSTDTQYF	TGCGCCAGCAGCCCCGGGGGAACTAGCACAGATACGCAGTATTTT	TRBV4-3	TRBJ2-3	.	.
CASSWDRGRGNQPQHF	TGTGCCAGCAGCTGGGACAGGGGACGCGGCAATCAGCCCCAGCATTTT	TRBV7-3	TRBJ1-5	TRBD1	.
CASSVGAGGPGEQYF	TGTGCCAGCTCAGTCGGAGCGGGAGGGCCGGGGGAGCAGTACTTC	TRBV18	TRBJ2-7	TRBD2	.
CASSLPYGQGSNQPQHF	TGTGCCAGCAGCTTACCATATGGACAGGGAAGCAATCAGCCCCAGCATTTT	TRBV13	TRBJ1-5	TRBD1	.
CASSVEPRGVEDEQYF	TGTGCCAGCAGCGTAGAACCGCGGGGAGTAGAGGACGAGCAGTACTTC	TRBV9	TRBJ2-7	.	.
CASSRGTGPNEQFF	TGTGCCAGCAGCCGAGGGACAGGGCCCAATGAGCAGTTCTTC	TRBV3-1/TRBV3-2	TRBJ2-1	TRBD1	.
CASSSGSYTEAFF	TGTGCCAGTAGTAGCGGGAGTTACACTGAAGCTTTCTTT	TRBV19	TRBJ1-1	.	.
CASSIGRAPSNTEAFF	TGTGCCAGTAGTATAGGTAGGGCTCCCAGCAACACTGAAGCTTTCTTT	TRBV19	TRBJ1-1	.	.
CASSSVPGATNEKLFF	TGTGCCAGCAGTTCAGTTCCGGGAGCAACTAATGAAAAACTGTTTTTT	TRBV7-8	TRBJ1-4	.	once
CASSHFGRNIPLHF	TGTGCCAGCAGCCACTTCGGGAGGAATATCCCCCTCCACTTT	TRBV3-1/TRBV3-2	TRBJ1-6	.	.
CASSFSGGGPTEQYF	TGTGCCAGCAGTTTCTCTGGGGGAGGGCCCACCGAGCAGTACTTC	TRBV27	TRBJ2-7	TRBD2	.
CASSPPRGPETQYF	TGTGCCAGCAGCCCCCCACGGGGCCCAGAGACCCAGTACTTC	TRBV7-9	TRBJ2-5	.	.
CAISRGAETYNEQFF	TGTGCCATCAGCCGGGGGGCAGAGACATACAATGAGCAGTTCTTC	TRBV10-3	TRBJ2-1	.	.
CASTLAGSTYNEQFF	TGTGCCAGCACCCTAGCGGGTTCAACCTACAATGAGCAGTTCTTC	TRBV27	TRBJ2-1	TRBD2	.
CASSIAENYGYTF	TGTGCCAGTAGTATCGCAGAGAACTATGGCTACACCTTC	TRBV19	TRBJ1-2	.	.
CASRPGTHQIGELFF	TGTGCCAGCAGACCTGGGACTCATCAAATCGGGGAGCTGTTTTTT	TRBV28	TRBJ2-2	.	.